These 20 T cell receptor beta chains share one sample of origin, sequenced in a study of blood T cells in healthy people across ages. Together with a sample-barcoded 5' primer, a J-beta primer mix was included in a second PCR lasting about 7 to 11 cycles. TCRdb independently ran MiXCR on the 5' RACE reads; one entry per CDR3 protein. The sample contains fewer than 900,000 distinct CDR3 sequences, around half of which appear only once. The sequencing input was blood. The receptors originated from a woman aged 60-70 years in good health.

The V and J genes are TRBV5-1 and TRBJ2-2; 10 bases map to TRBD2. Germline values: CDR1 SGHRS, CDR2 YFSETQ. J lost 0 bases, V lost 0 bases, and 5 bases had no gene match. The CDR3 has 18 residues. CDR3 sequence: CASSLEGLAGANTGELFF. The CDR3 DNA follows: TGCGCCAGCAGCTTGGAGGGGCTAGCGGGAGCGAACACCGGGGAGCTGTTTTTT. The full variable domain, completed using reference TRBV5-1 and TRBJ2-2, is KAGVTQTPRYLIKTRGQQVTLSCSPISGHRSVSWYQQTPGQGLQFLFEYFSETQRNKGNFPGRFSGRQFSNSRSEMNVSTLELGDSALYLCASSLEGLAGANTGELFFGEGSRLTVL.

The sample holds one count of this clonotype. The genes are TRBV5-6 and TRBJ2-7; TRBD1 aligns across 8 bases. J gave up 2 bases and V 4 bases, and 8 bases lay outside the gene matches. The CDR3 spans 15 residues. Germline V gene sequence: CDR1 SGHDT, CDR2 YYEEEE. The chain's CDR3 is CASSPSGTGPYEQYF. In DNA, the CDR3 is TGTGCCAGCAGCCCCTCCGGGACAGGCCCCTACGAGCAGTACTTC.

This clonotype turned up a few times. This rearrangement joins TRBV27 to TRBJ2-7; a weak D match, TRBD2 (6 bases). Germline V gene sequence: CDR1 MNHEY, CDR2 SMNVEV (reference sequence). Trimming stripped 3 bases from V and 7 bases from J, with 16 bases between. There are 14 residues in the CDR3. This CDR3 is CASSLAAGYNEQYF. The CDR3 region has the DNA TGTGCCAGCAGTTTGGCCGCGGGGTACAATGAGCAGTACTTC.

This clonotype came up a few times. The rearrangement joins TRBV7-2 to TRBJ1-2; the match to TRBD1 covers 7 bases. Per germline, CDR1 SGHTA and CDR2 FQGNSA. This CDR3 has 14 amino acids. Germline trimming cut 7 bases from V and 5 bases from J; bases unmatched to any gene: 10. In DNA, the CDR3 is TGTGCCAGCACCTCTCCCGGGACAGATTATGGCTACACCTTC. This translates into CASTSPGTDYGYTF. Full variable domain (outside the CDR3, taken from reference TRBV7-2 and TRBJ1-2): GAGVSQSPSNKVTEKGKDVELRCDPISGHTALYWYRQSLGQGLEFLIYFQGNSAPDKSGLPSDRFSAERTGGSVSTLTIQRTQQEDSAVYLCASTSPGTDYGYTFGSGTRLTVV.

As concerns this clonotype: A read error is possible here, since a much larger clone lies one base away. The gene calls are TRBV6-2 or TRBV6-3 and TRBJ2-7; no firm D call. The CDR3 is made up of 13 amino acids. Germline values: CDR1 MNHEY, CDR2 SVGEGT. The CDR3 DNA reads as TGTGCCAGCAGTTTACCCGTATCCTGCGAGCAGTACTTC. Its protein is CASSLPVSCEQYF.

The chain recombines TRBV28 with TRBJ2-4; D is possibly TRBD1 (5 bases). TRBJ2-7 explains the end of the DNA better; the J call may be wrong. This CDR3 spans 14 amino acids. Germline lookup yields CDR1 MDHEN and CDR2 SYDVKM. The DNA for the CDR3 is TGTGCCAGCTATCCACATCAGGGTACCTACGAGCAGTACTTC. Its protein is CASYPHQGTYEQYF.

This sequence joins TRBV6-2 or TRBV6-3 and TRBJ2-1, with TRBD2 matching 8 bases. V dropped 7 bases and J dropped 3; count of bases not matched to a gene: 5. Germline-derived CDR1 and CDR2 are MNHEY and SVGEGT. The CDR3 is made up of 14 amino acids. Here the CDR3 reads CASNRGGYYNEQFF. DNA for the CDR3: TGTGCCAGCAACCGGGGGGGCTACTACAATGAGCAGTTCTTC.

In this sample, this clonotype turned up a few times. This chain joins TRBV2 and TRBJ1-2, with TRBD1 as a possible D gene (5 bases). Trimming stripped 0 bases from V and 6 bases from J, with 11 bases between. Germline values: CDR1 SNHLY, CDR2 FYNNEI. The CDR3 sequence is 14 residues long. CDR3 coding DNA: TGTGCCAGCAGTGAAGCCCAGGGTATCGATGGCTACACCTTC. Protein sequence: CASSEAQGIDGYTF.

V gene TRBV6-2 or TRBV6-3 combines with J gene TRBJ2-3; 7 bases are shared with TRBD2. J was trimmed by 4 bases and V by 8 bases; bases with no gene match: 9. The CDR3 totals 14 residues. CDR1 and CDR2 (germline): MNHEY, SVGEGT. Here the CDR3 reads CASRRATSPDTQYF. CDR3 in DNA: TGTGCCAGCCGCCGTGCGACTAGCCCAGATACGCAGTATTTT.

This clonotype was found a few times. This chain uses TRBV24-1 with TRBJ2-5, with 13 bases lining up with TRBD2. CDR1 and CDR2 from the germline V gene are KGHDR and SFDVKD. The CDR3 spans 16 residues. With 4 bases clipped from V and 4 bases from J, the junction kept 5 bases outside the gene matches. The CDR3 coding sequence is TGTGCCACCAGTGACACGAGACTAGCGGGAGGAGAGACCCAGTACTTC. It translates to CATSDTRLAGGETQYF.

This clonotype was picked up a small number of times. The V gene is TRBV7-2, the J gene TRBJ1-1; D possibly corresponds to TRBD1 (5 bases). The CDR3 totals 13 residues. The germline CDR1 and CDR2 sequences are SGHTA and FQGNSA. V was trimmed by 3 bases and J by 4 bases, leaving 9 bases between them. CDR3 coding DNA: TGTGCCAGCAGCTTTGGTGGGGCCACTGAAGCTTTCTTT. Protein product: CASSFGGATEAFF.

V and J are TRBV6-5 and TRBJ2-1, with D possibly matching TRBD2 (5 bases). V was pared by 1 base and J by 5 bases, with 12 bases between. The V gene's germline CDR1 is MNHEY and CDR2 SVGAGI. The CDR3 runs 15 residues. The chain's CDR3 is CASSYLFGGNNEQFF. The DNA of the CDR3 is TGTGCCAGCAGTTACTTATTCGGAGGAAACAATGAGCAGTTCTTC.

This clonotype was recorded a few times. The chain has TRBV20-1 and TRBJ2-1; 11 bases match TRBD2. The CDR3 loop spans 17 amino acids. Trimming cost V 6 bases and J 0 bases; bases outside gene matches: 10. Germline values: CDR1 DFQATT, CDR2 SNEGSKA (reference sequence). For the CDR3, the DNA is TGCAGTGCCCAGCCTACTAGCGGGAGCGACTCCTACAATGAGCAGTTCTTC. It translates to CSAQPTSGSDSYNEQFF.

The V and J genes are TRBV10-3 and TRBJ2-7; D is uncertain. This CDR3 comprises 12 residues. Germline V gene data show CDR1 as ENHRY and CDR2 as SYGVKD. The V and J ends lost 10 bases and 2 bases respectively, with 12 bases between them. Written as DNA, the CDR3 is TGTGCCACGTTCAGTAACACCTACGAGCAGTACTTC. Protein product: CATFSNTYEQYF.

The V gene is TRBV3-1, the J gene TRBJ2-1; D assignment may be TRBD1 or TRBD2 (6 bases each). Trimming took 3 bases from V and 6 from J, leaving 18 bases between them. The V gene's germline CDR1 is LGHDT and CDR2 YNNKEL (reference sequence). This CDR3 contains 16 residues. CDR3 loop: CASSQGGTGGRNEQFF. The CDR3, as DNA: TGTGCCAGCAGCCAGGGAGGTACTGGGGGGCGCAATGAGCAGTTCTTC.

The J gene is TRBJ1-5, the V gene TRBV12-3 or TRBV12-4, with D hard to call. V was pared by 2 bases and J by 13 bases, with 12 bases between. The CDR3 has 12 residues. The CDR3 reads CASSLRLLEQHF. The CDR3 bases are TGTGCCAGCAGTTTACGTCTCCTGGAGCAGCATTTT.

A remark on this clonotype: At one boundary the junction diverges from the germline segment, which might be a read error. The chain couples TRBV7-8 to TRBJ2-3; 7 nucleotides match TRBD2. This CDR3 has 16 residues. The germline gives CDR1 SGHVS, CDR2 FQNEAQ. CDR3 protein: CASSGGTNPSTDTRYF. The DNA of the CDR3 is TGTGCCAGCAGCGGGGGGACTAACCCTAGCACAGATACGCGGTATTTT.

CDR3 loop: CASSLGTSYGETQYF. The CDR3 DNA sequence: TGTGCCAGCAGCCTCGGGACTTCCTACGGGGAGACCCAGTACTTC. The V gene is TRBV7-2, the J gene TRBJ2-5, with D perhaps TRBD2 (6 bases). V lost 5 bases, J lost 5 bases, and 18 bases lay in between. Germline V gives CDR1 SGHTA, CDR2 FQGNSA. CDR3 size: 15 residues.

This clonotype was observed a few times. The chain combines TRBV7-6 with TRBJ1-6, with D possibly matching TRBD1 (6 bases). This CDR3 has 16 amino acids. Per germline, CDR1 SGHVS and CDR2 FNYEAQ. Trimming took off 5 bases at V and 5 bases at J, with 16 bases between the two ends. The CDR3 DNA is TGTGCCAGCAGCGCCTCTGGGGGGGCGCATAATTCACCCCTCCACTTT. Translating it yields CASSASGGAHNSPLHF.

A few counts support this clonotype. The J gene is TRBJ2-1, the V gene TRBV20-1, with 7 bases aligning to TRBD2. Germline trimming cut 1 base from V and 8 bases from J; bases unmatched to any gene: 11. This CDR3 contains 15 residues. The V gene's germline CDR1 is DFQATT and CDR2 SNEGSKA (reference sequence). The CDR3 bases are TGCAGTGCTAGAGTTTTCGGCGGGAGCCCCGATGAGCAGTTCTTC. It encodes CSARVFGGSPDEQFF.